Listed here is a single TCR beta chain. Its antigen is as yet unknown. The source of the sample is a study of cytomegalovirus exposure and HLA in healthy donors. About the research overall: Approximately 80 million unique TCRs from HLA-typed donors were held in an early data release. The study's findings and limits: Later analysis placed DRB1 highest and HLA-C lowest in TCR association rates, which differed by HLA locus.

Trimming cost V 3 bases and J 9 bases, with 9 bases left between them. CDR3 size: 13 residues. Per germline, CDR1 MNHEY and CDR2 SMNVEV (reference sequence). The PCR had 60 Vbeta and 13 Jbeta primers. The protocol was immunoSEQ multiplex PCR, while the TCRdb copy is restricted to in-frame clones and leaves out a portion. Found here are tens of thousands of clones, approximately 81% of them singletons; the top ten hold 8% to 10%. Input material: PBMCs. The source is a woman aged 40 to 50 in good health and CMV-seropositive. The chain joins TRBV27 to TRBJ1-6; D perhaps matches TRBD1 (6 bases). The CDR3 DNA reads TGTGCCAGCAGTTTTGGGGGCCCTTCACCCCTCCACTTT. Its translation: CASSFGGPSPLHF.